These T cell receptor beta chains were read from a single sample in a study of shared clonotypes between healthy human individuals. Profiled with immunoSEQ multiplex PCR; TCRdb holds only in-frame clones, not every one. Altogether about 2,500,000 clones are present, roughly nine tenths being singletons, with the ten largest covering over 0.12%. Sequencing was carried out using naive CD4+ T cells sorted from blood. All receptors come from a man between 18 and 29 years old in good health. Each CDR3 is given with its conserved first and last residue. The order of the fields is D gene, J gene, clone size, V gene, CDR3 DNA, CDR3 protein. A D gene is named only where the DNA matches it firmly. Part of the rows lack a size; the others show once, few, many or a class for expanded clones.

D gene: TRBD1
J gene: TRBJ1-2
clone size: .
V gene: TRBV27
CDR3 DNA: TGTGCCAGCAGTCCCGGCAGGGGGGAGGGCTACACCTTC
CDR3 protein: CASSPGRGEGYTF

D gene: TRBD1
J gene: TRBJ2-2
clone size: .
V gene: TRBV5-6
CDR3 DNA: TGTGCCAGCAGCCAGGACAGGGGGAGCACCGGGGAGCTGTTTTTT
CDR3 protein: CASSQDRGSTGELFF

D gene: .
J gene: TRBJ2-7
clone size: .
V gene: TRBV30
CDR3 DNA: TGTGCCTGGAGTCGGGGCTGGGGCTACGAGCAGTACTTC
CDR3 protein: CAWSRGWGYEQYF

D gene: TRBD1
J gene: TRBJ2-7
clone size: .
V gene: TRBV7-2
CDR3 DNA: TGTGCCAGCAGCTTAGCGAGGGGGCTCAGCGAGCAGTACTTC
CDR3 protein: CASSLARGLSEQYF

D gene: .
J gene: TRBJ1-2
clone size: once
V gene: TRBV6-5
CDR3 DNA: TGTGCCAGCAGTTCGACGACAGCAACCCCTTTGGGCTACACCTTC
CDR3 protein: CASSSTTATPLGYTF

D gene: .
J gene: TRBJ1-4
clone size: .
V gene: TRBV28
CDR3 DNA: TGTGCCAGCAGTTTACGGCAGGCAACTAATGAAAAACTGTTTTTT
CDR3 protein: CASSLRQATNEKLFF

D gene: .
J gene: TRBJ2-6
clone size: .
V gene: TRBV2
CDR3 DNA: TGTGCCAGTTCTTCCGGGTCCGGGGCCAACGTCCTGACTTTC
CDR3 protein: CASSSGSGANVLTF

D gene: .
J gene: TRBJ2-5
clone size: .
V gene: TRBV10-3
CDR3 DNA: TGTGCCCCCTGCAGGGGAAAAGAGACCCAGTACTTC
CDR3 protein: CAPCRGKETQYF

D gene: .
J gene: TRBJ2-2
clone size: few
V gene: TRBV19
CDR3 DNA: TGTGCCAGTAGTCCCCGGGACCATTGGGAGCTGTTTTTT
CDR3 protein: CASSPRDHWELFF

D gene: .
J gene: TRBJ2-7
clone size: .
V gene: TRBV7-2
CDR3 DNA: TGTGCCAGCAGCTTAGCGAGAGGTACCCCCTACGAGCAGTACTTC
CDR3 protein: CASSLARGTPYEQYF

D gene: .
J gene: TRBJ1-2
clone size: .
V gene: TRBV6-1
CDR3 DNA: TGTGCCAGCAGTGCTCAGGGTGGAAAGAATGGCTACACCTTC
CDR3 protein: CASSAQGGKNGYTF

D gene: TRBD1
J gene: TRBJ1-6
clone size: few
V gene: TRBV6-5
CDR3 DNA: TGTGCCAGCAGGATAGCTCAGGGGGCGACACCCCTCCACTTT
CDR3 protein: CASRIAQGATPLHF

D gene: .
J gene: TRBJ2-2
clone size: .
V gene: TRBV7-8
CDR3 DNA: TGTGCCAGCAGCCCACGGGCCTTCACCGGGGAGCTGTTTTTT
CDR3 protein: CASSPRAFTGELFF

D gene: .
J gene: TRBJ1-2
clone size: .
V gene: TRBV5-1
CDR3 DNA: TGCGCCAGCACCGAGGGGATTTATGGCTACACCTTC
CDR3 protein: CASTEGIYGYTF

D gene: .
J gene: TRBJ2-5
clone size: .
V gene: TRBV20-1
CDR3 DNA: TGCAGTGCTATTGGGGGAGAGACCCAGTACTTC
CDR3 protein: CSAIGGETQYF

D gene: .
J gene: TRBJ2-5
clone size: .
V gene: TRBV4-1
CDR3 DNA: TGCGCCAGCAGCCACCCAGGTAGGGGTGACCAAGAGACCCAGTACTTC
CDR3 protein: CASSHPGRGDQETQYF

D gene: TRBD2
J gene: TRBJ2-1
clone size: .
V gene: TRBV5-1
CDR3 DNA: TGCGCCAGCAGCAAGATAGCGGGGGCCCATGGGTCCTACAATGAGCAGTTCTTC
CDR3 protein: CASSKIAGAHGSYNEQFF

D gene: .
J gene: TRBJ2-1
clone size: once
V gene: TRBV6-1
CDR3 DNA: TGTGCCAGCATCAAGAGAGGCCTCTACAATGAGCAGTTCTTC
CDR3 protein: CASIKRGLYNEQFF

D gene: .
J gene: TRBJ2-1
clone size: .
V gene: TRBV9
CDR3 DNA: TGTGCCAGCAGCGTTGGGGGTGGTGAGCAGTTCTTC
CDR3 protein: CASSVGGGEQFF

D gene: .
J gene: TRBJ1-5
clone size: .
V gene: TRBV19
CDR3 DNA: TGTGCCAGTAGTATGGGGCAGGGAGTCTATCAGCCCCAGCATTTT
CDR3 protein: CASSMGQGVYQPQHF

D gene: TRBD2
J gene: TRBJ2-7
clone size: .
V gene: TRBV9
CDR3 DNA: TGTGCCAGCAGCGTAGCTGGGACTAGTAACTACGAGCAGTACTTC
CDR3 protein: CASSVAGTSNYEQYF

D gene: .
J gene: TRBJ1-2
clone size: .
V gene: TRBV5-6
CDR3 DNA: TGTGCCAGCAGCATCGACAGCTCAAGTAACTATGGCTACACCTTC
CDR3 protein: CASSIDSSSNYGYTF

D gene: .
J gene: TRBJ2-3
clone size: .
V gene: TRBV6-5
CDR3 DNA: TGTGCCAGCAGAACCCCACAGGGCCTAGATACGCAGTATTTT
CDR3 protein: CASRTPQGLDTQYF

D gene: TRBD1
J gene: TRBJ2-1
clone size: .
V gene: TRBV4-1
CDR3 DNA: TGCGCCAGCAGCCAAGCCGGACAGGGGCAAAATGAGCAGTTCTTC
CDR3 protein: CASSQAGQGQNEQFF

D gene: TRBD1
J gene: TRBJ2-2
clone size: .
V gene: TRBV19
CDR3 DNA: TGTGCCAGTAGTGTCGGGACAGAGATTGTAGGGGAGCTGTTTTTT
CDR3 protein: CASSVGTEIVGELFF

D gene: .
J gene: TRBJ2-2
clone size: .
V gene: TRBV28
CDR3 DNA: TGTGCCAGCAGCCCCGGGACACTCAACACCGGGGAGCTGTTTTTT
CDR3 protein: CASSPGTLNTGELFF

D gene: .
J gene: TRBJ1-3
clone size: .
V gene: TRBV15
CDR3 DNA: TGTGCCACCAGCAGGGGCTCCTCTGGAAACACCATATATTTT
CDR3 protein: CATSRGSSGNTIYF

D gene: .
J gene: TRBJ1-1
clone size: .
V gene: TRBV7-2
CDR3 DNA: TGTGCCAGCAGCTTGCAGGGAAAGACTGAAGCTTTCTTT
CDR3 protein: CASSLQGKTEAFF

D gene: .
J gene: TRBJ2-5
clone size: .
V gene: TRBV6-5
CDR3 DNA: TGTGCCAGCAGTTACGGGTCGGCAGGGGAAGAGACCCAGTACTTC
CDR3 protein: CASSYGSAGEETQYF

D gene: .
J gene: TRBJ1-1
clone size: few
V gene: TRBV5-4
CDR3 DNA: TGTGCCAGCAGCCGCACCGCGGGTCCCGAAGCTTTCTTT
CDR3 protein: CASSRTAGPEAFF

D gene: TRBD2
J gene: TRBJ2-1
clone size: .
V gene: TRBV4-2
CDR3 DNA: TGTGCCAGCAGCCAAGATAAGGGCGGGGGGACCTACAATGAGCAGTTCTTC
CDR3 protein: CASSQDKGGGTYNEQFF

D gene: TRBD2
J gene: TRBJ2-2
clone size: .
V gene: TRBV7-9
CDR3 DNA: TGTGCCAGCAGCTATCGCCCGGGACTAGCGGATACCGGGGAGCTGTTTTTT
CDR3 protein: CASSYRPGLADTGELFF

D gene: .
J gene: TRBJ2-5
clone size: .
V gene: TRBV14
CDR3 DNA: TGTGCCAGCAGCCAAGACGTCGGGGGCGAAGAGACCCAGTACTTC
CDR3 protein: CASSQDVGGEETQYF

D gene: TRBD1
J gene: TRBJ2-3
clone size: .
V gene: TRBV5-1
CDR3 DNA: TGCGCCAGCAGCTTGCAACCAGGGGGCCTCACAGATACGCAGTATTTT
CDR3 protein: CASSLQPGGLTDTQYF

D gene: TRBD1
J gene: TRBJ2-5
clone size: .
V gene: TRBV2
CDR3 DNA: TGTGCCAGCAGACCGGGACAGTACCAAGAGACCCAGTACTTC
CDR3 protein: CASRPGQYQETQYF

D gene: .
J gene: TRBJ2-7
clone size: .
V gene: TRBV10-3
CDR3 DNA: TGTGCCATCAGTGTCGGGTACGAGCAGTACTTC
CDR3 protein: CAISVGYEQYF

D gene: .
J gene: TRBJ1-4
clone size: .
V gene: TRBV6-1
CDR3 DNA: TGTGCCAGCAGAATTGGCAGTTCTAATGAAAAACTGTTTTTT
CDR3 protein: CASRIGSSNEKLFF

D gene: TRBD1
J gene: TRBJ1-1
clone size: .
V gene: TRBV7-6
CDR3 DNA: TGTGCCAGCAGCTTCGCCGGGACAGCGAACACTGAAGCTTTCTTT
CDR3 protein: CASSFAGTANTEAFF

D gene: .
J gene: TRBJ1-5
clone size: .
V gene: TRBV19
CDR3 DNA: TGTGCCAGTAGTCCCGTCGGGGGTTATAGCAATCAGCCCCAGCATTTT
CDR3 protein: CASSPVGGYSNQPQHF

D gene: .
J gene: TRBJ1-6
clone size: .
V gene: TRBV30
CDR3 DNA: TGTGCCTGGAGTGTGGGAACCGACACCAGTAATTCACCCCTCCACTTT
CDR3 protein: CAWSVGTDTSNSPLHF

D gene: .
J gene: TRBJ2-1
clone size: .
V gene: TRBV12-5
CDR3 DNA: TGTGCTAGTGGTTTGGCGACTAGCAATGAGCAGTTCTTC
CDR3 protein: CASGLATSNEQFF

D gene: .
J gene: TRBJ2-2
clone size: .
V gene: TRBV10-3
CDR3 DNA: TGTGCCATCAGCCTTTTCGGGCCACTCTCGGGCGGCGGGGAGCTGTTTTTT
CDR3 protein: CAISLFGPLSGGGELFF

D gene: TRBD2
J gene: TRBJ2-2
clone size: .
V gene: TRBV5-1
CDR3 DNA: TGCGCCAGAGGGGCGCGACCGGCGGGACTAGCGGGATTCGGGGAGCTGTTTTTT
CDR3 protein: CARGARPAGLAGFGELFF

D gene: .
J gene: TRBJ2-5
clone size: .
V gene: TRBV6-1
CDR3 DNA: TGTGCCAGCAGCTTTTCTACCCTGGTAGAGACCCAGTACTTC
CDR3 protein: CASSFSTLVETQYF

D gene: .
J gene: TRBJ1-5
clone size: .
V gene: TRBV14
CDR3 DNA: TGTGCCAGCAGCCAACGACAAAACAATCAGCCCCAGCATTTT
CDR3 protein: CASSQRQNNQPQHF

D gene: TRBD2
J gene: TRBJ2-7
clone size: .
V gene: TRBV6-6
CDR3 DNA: TGTGCCAGCAGTATAAGCGGGAGGCCCTACGAGCAGTACTTC
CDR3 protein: CASSISGRPYEQYF

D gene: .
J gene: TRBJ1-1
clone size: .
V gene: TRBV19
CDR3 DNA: TGTGCCAGTAGTTGGGAGGGCGTCATGAACACTGAAGCTTTCTTT
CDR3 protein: CASSWEGVMNTEAFF

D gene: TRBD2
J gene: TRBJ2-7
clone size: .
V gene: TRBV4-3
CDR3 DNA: TGCGCCAGCGAGCGGGAGCGGTACGAGCAGTACTTC
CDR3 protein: CASERERYEQYF

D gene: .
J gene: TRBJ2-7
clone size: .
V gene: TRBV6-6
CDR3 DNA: TGTGCCAGCAGTTACAGTGGACTTCGGGCCCTCTACGAGCAGTACTTC
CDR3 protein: CASSYSGLRALYEQYF

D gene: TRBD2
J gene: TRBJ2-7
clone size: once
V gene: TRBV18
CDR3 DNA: TGTGCCAGCTCACCTGCGGGGGGGAACCACGAGCAGTACTTC
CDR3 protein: CASSPAGGNHEQYF

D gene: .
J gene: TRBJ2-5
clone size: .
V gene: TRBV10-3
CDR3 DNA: TGTGCCATCAGTGAGGGGCTGGAGACCCAGTACTTC
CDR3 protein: CAISEGLETQYF

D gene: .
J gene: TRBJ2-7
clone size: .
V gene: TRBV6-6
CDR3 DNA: TGTGCCAGCAGTTACGCCGGGCCCTACGAGCAGTACTTC
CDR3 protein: CASSYAGPYEQYF

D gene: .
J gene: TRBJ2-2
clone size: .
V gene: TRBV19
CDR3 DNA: TGTGCCAGTAGTATGGCCACCCTACTGTTTTTT
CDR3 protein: CASSMATLLFF

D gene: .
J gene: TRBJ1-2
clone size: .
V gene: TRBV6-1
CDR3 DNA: TGTGCCAGCAGTGAGGAGTCAGGACTACCGACCTATGGCTACACCTTC
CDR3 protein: CASSEESGLPTYGYTF

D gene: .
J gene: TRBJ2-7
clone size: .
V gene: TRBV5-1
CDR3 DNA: TGCGCCAGCAGCTACAGTTGGAGGGGGCTCTACGAGCAGTACTTC
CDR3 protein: CASSYSWRGLYEQYF

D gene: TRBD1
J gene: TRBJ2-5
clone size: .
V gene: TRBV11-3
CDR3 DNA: TGTGCCAGCAGCCATCCCCGGGACAGCCAAGAGACCCAGTACTTC
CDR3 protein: CASSHPRDSQETQYF

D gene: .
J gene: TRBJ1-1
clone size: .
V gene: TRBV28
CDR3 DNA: TGTGCCAGCAAGAATAGAGAAGGCCGTACTGAAGCTTTCTTT
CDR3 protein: CASKNREGRTEAFF